Below, 15 T cell receptor beta chains from the same sample are listed, as sequenced in a study of T-cell reconstitution after alpha-beta-depleted transplantation in children. The library targeted TCRbeta and was prepared with unique molecular identifiers. TCRdb redid the calling of the PCR reads with MiXCR, one entry per CDR3 protein. The sample lists just over 950,000 distinct CDR3 sequences; 25% to 35% were seen once. The material sequenced was PBMCs, mostly from graft donor cells, taken 360 days after TCRalphabeta/CD19-depleted stem cell transplant. The receptors were gathered from a boy under two years old who had a stem cell transplant for SCID, so the T cells may come from the graft donor.

The chain employs TRBV27 and TRBJ1-1, with D possibly being TRBD1 (6 bases). The germline gives CDR1 MNHEY, CDR2 SMNVEV (reference sequence). The V and J ends lost 5 bases and 1 base respectively, with 20 bases between them. The CDR3 is 17 residues long. The CDR3 loop is CASSPDRTGPKNTEAFF. The CDR3 bases are TGTGCCAGCAGTCCCGACAGGACGGGACCGAAGAACACTGAAGCTTTCTTT.

This rearrangement joins TRBV20-1 to TRBJ2-7, with TRBD2 matching 7 bases. The CDR3 contains 12 residues. Per the germline V gene, CDR1 is DFQATT and CDR2 is SNEGSKA (reference sequence). V gave up 6 bases and J gave up 3 bases; unmatched junction bases: 5. The CDR3 DNA is TGCAGTGCCAGGGACTACGTCTACGAGCAGTACTTC. Translating it yields CSARDYVYEQYF.

This chain links TRBV10-3 with TRBJ2-7; D perhaps matches TRBD2 (6 bases). V lost 4 bases, J lost 2 bases, and 12 bases lay in between. The CDR3 runs 14 residues. CDR1 and CDR2 (germline): ENHRY, SYGVKD. The CDR3 sequence: CAISVSAGAYEQYF. DNA for the CDR3: TGTGCCATCAGTGTATCAGCGGGCGCCTACGAGCAGTACTTC.

The chain uses TRBV13 and TRBJ2-1; D remains unclear. The germline gives CDR1 PRHDT, CDR2 FYEKMQ (reference sequence). This CDR3 is built from 13 residues. Trimming removed 4 bases from V and 4 bases from J, with 8 bases in between. CDR3 sequence: CASSWARYNEQFF. The DNA of the CDR3 is TGTGCCAGCAGCTGGGCTAGATACAATGAGCAGTTCTTC.

The chain joins TRBV19 to TRBJ2-7; 7 bases map to TRBD2. The ends lost 6 bases at V and 5 bases at J; junction bases unmatched: 13. CDR3 size: 15 residues. Germline V gives CDR1 LNHDA, CDR2 SQIVND (reference sequence). For the CDR3, the DNA is TGTGCCAGTAGCTTAGGACTAGGGATGCGGGACGAGCAGTACTTC. Its translation: CASSLGLGMRDEQYF.

This clonotype was seen a few times. V usage is TRBV20-1 and J usage is TRBJ2-1; TRBD1 matches 10 bases. Germline V lookup: CDR1 DFQATT, CDR2 SNEGSKA (reference sequence). The CDR3 is 14 residues long. With 3 bases clipped from V and 10 bases from J, the junction kept 9 bases outside the gene matches. The CDR3 coding sequence is TGCAGTGCTAGTCGGGGACAGGGGTTGGGGGAGCAGTTCTTC. It specifies CSASRGQGLGEQFF.

This rearrangement joins TRBV28 to TRBJ2-4, with no clear D. Germline V CDR1 and CDR2: MDHEN, SYDVKM. CDR3 length equals 15 residues. V lost 8 bases and J lost 0, with 14 bases in between. The CDR3 region is CASREVSLAKNIQYF. The CDR3 DNA follows: TGTGCCAGCCGAGAGGTGTCCTTAGCCAAAAACATTCAGTACTTC.

This clonotype came up a few times. The chain couples TRBV28 to TRBJ2-3, with 11 bases aligning to TRBD2. This CDR3 is 18 amino acids long. V was pared by 3 bases and J by 0 bases, with 8 bases of the junction left unmatched. Germline lookup yields CDR1 MDHEN and CDR2 SYDVKM. In DNA, the CDR3 is TGTGCCAGCAGTTTTTCTAGCGGGGGGCCCCCTAGCACAGATACGCAGTATTTT. It specifies CASSFSSGGPPSTDTQYF.

The chain combines TRBV7-2 with TRBJ2-3; TRBD2 matches at 11 bases. Germline V gene data show CDR1 as SGHTA and CDR2 as FQGNSA. Trimming removed 3 bases from V and 3 bases from J; junction bases left unmatched: 5. The CDR3 covers 16 residues. The CDR3 nucleotides are TGTGCCAGCAGCTTCACTAGCGGGGGTAGGACAGATACGCAGTATTTT. Its protein product is CASSFTSGGRTDTQYF. Full variable domain (remainder filled in from reference TRBV7-2 and TRBJ2-3): GAGVSQSPSNKVTEKGKDVELRCDPISGHTALYWYRQSLGQGLEFLIYFQGNSAPDKSGLPSDRFSAERTGGSVSTLTIQRTQQEDSAVYLCASSFTSGGRTDTQYFGPGTRLTVL.

This clonotype was seen a few times. The genes are TRBV20-1 and TRBJ2-3; 10 bases map to TRBD2. The V and J ends lost 0 bases and 4 bases, in that order; junction bases with no gene match: 13. The CDR3 spans 18 residues. The germline V gene encodes CDR1 DFQATT and CDR2 SNEGSKA (reference sequence). CDR3 region: CSARDLGESGGVADTQYF. For the CDR3, the DNA is TGCAGTGCTAGAGATTTAGGAGAAAGCGGGGGGGTGGCAGATACGCAGTATTTT.

CDR3 protein: CASSRGQAYNEQFF. Here the CDR3 DNA reads TGTGCCAGCAGCCGGGGACAAGCCTACAATGAGCAGTTCTTC. The chain recombines TRBV12-3 or TRBV12-4 with TRBJ2-1, with D tentatively TRBD1 (6 bases). The CDR3 consists of 14 residues. V lost 6 bases and J lost 2, with 11 bases in between.

In this sample, this clonotype turned up a few times. The CDR3 here is CSVGGQGEDEQFF. The CDR3 nucleotides read TGCAGCGTGGGGGGACAGGGAGAAGACGAGCAGTTCTTC. This chain joins TRBV29-1 and TRBJ2-1, with TRBD1 identical over 9 bases. Germline CDR1 reads SQVTM; CDR2 reads ANQGSEA. CDR3 length equals 13 residues. Unmatched junction bases numbered 10, after V lost 6 bases and J lost 10 bases.

The chain uses TRBV6-2 or TRBV6-3 and TRBJ2-1; maybe TRBD2 (6 bases). The germline gives CDR1 MNHEY, CDR2 SVGEGT. V was cut by 7 bases and J by 3 bases, with 19 bases left in between. The CDR3 consists of 16 residues. This CDR3 reads CASNKGGMVGYNEQFF. DNA for the CDR3: TGTGCCAGCAACAAGGGAGGAATGGTAGGCTACAATGAGCAGTTCTTC.

This clonotype was picked up a small number of times. The V call is TRBV3-1, the J call TRBJ2-6, with D maybe TRBD1 (6 bases). The CDR3 runs to 17 residues. The germline gives CDR1 LGHDT, CDR2 YNNKEL (reference sequence). Between the trimmed V and J ends, which lost 4 bases and 0 bases, there was a span of 13 bases. The CDR3 is CASSRRGLPSGANVLTF. The CDR3 nucleotides are TGTGCCAGCAGCCGCAGGGGCTTACCCTCTGGGGCCAACGTCCTGACTTTC.

The J gene is TRBJ2-1, the V gene TRBV6-1; a weak D match, TRBD2 (5 bases). The CDR3 loop spans 13 amino acids. The germline gives CDR1 MNHNS, CDR2 SASEGT. V lost 0 bases and J lost 9, with 9 bases in between. Here the CDR3 reads CASSEAGGSEQFF. CDR3 nucleotides: TGTGCCAGCAGTGAAGCAGGAGGAAGTGAGCAGTTCTTC.